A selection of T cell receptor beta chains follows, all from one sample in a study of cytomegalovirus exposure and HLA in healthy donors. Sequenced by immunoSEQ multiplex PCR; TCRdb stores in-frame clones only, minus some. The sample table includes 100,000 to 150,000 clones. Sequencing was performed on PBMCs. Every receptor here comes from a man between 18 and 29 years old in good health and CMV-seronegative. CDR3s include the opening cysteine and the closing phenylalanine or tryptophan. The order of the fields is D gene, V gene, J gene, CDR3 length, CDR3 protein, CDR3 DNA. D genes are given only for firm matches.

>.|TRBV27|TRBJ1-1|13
CASGQVRDTEAFF
TGTGCCAGCGGGCAAGTCAGGGACACTGAAGCTTTCTTT
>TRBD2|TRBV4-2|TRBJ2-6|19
CASSRKAREGDAGANVLTF
TGTGCCAGCAGCCGGAAGGCGCGGGAGGGCGATGCTGGGGCCAACGTCCTGACTTTC
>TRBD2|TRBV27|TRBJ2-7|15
CASRLTSGGAREQYF
TGTGCCAGCAGACTGACTAGCGGGGGGGCCCGGGAGCAGTACTTC
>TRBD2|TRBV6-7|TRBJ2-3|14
CASSRRLALDTQYF
TGTGCCAGCAGCCGGAGACTAGCTCTAGATACGCAGTATTTT
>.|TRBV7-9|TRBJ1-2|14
CASSLDGGNYGYTF
TGTGCCAGCAGCTTAGACGGGGGTAACTATGGCTACACCTTC
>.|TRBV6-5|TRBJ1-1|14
CASSTFTVNTEAFF
TGTGCCAGCAGTACGTTTACAGTGAACACTGAAGCTTTCTTT
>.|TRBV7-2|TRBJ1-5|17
CASSLVGQGWSNQPQHF
TGTGCCAGCAGCTTAGTAGGCCAGGGGTGGAGCAATCAGCCCCAGCATTTT
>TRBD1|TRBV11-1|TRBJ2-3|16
CASSSDRGSLSDTQYF
TGTGCCAGCAGCTCGGACAGGGGGTCTTTGTCAGATACGCAGTATTTT
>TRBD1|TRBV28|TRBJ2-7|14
CASSNRDRGSEQYF
TGTGCCAGCAGTAACCGGGACAGGGGGTCCGAGCAGTACTTC
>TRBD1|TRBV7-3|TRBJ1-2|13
CASSFGQGRGYTF
TGTGCCAGCAGCTTTGGACAGGGAAGGGGCTACACCTTC
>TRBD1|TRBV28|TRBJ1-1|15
CASSDAGTGDTEAFF
TGTGCCAGCAGTGACGCCGGGACAGGGGACACTGAAGCTTTCTTT
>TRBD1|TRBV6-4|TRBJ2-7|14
CASSEQPTGREQYF
TGTGCCAGCAGTGAACAACCGACAGGGCGGGAGCAGTACTTC
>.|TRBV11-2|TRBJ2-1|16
CASSLLALSSYNEQFF
TGTGCCAGCAGCTTACTAGCGCTCAGCTCCTACAATGAGCAGTTCTTC
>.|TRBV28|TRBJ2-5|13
CASHTTHQETQYF
TGTGCCAGCCATACCACTCACCAAGAGACCCAGTACTTC
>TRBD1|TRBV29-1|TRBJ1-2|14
CSVDPEGALHGYTF
TGCAGCGTTGACCCCGAGGGGGCCCTCCATGGCTACACCTTC
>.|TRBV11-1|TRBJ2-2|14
CASRDSAGTGELFF
TGTGCCAGCAGAGATAGCGCCGGGACCGGGGAGCTGTTTTTT
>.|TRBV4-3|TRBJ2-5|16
CASSHFGHESAETQYF
TGCGCCAGCAGCCATTTCGGACACGAATCCGCAGAGACCCAGTACTTC
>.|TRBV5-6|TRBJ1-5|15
CASSPHRKDNQPQHF
TGTGCCAGCAGCCCGCACAGAAAGGACAATCAGCCCCAGCATTTT
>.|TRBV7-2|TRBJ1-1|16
CASRRSEGILNTEAFF
TGTGCCAGCAGAAGATCGGAGGGAATTTTGAACACTGAAGCTTTCTTT
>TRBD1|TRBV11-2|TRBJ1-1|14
CASSLLTGPTEAFF
TGTGCCAGCAGCTTGCTGACAGGGCCCACTGAAGCTTTCTTT
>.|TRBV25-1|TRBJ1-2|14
CASSESTDLYGYTF
TGTGCCAGCAGTGAATCGACAGACCTCTATGGCTACACCTTC
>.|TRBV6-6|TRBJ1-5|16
CASSYGQGKADQPQHF
TGTGCCAGCAGTTACGGCCAGGGGAAAGCGGATCAGCCCCAGCATTTT
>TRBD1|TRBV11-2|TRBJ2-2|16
CASSPFRGQNTGELFF
TGTGCCAGCAGCCCTTTTAGGGGGCAGAACACCGGGGAGCTGTTTTTT
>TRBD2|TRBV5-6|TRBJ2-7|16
CASSLAPLAGELPKYF
TGTGCCAGCAGCTTGGCCCCATTAGCGGGGGAGCTCCCTAAGTACTTC
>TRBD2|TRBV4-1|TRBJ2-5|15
CASSQLTSGQETQYF
TGCGCCAGCAGCCAACTGACTAGCGGCCAAGAGACCCAGTACTTC
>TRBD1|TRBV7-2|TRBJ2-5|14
CASSHEWDSKTQYF
TGTGCCAGCAGCCACGAATGGGACAGTAAGACCCAGTACTTC
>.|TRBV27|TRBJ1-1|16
CASSLRPTGRNTEAFF
TGTGCCAGCAGTTTACGTCCGACAGGAAGGAACACTGAAGCTTTCTTT
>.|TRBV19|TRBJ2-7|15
CASSIVGGPSYEQYF
TGTGCCAGTAGTATAGTGGGGGGACCCTCCTACGAGCAGTACTTC
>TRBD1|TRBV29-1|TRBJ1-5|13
CSVGQAENQPQHF
TGCAGCGTAGGACAGGCGGAAAATCAGCCCCAGCATTTT
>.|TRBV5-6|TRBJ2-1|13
CASSWRGYNEQFF
TGTGCCAGCAGCTGGAGGGGTTACAATGAGCAGTTCTTC
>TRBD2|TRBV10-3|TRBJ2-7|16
CAISELGLAEPTEQYF
TGTGCCATCAGTGAGTTAGGACTAGCGGAACCAACCGAGCAGTACTTC
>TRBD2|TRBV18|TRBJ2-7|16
CASSLGVLTSGYEQYF
TGTGCCAGCTCACTTGGAGTTTTGACTAGCGGTTACGAGCAGTACTTC
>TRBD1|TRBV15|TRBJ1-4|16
CATSRDRGQGGEKLFF
TGTGCCACCAGCAGAGATCGGGGACAGGGAGGGGAAAAACTGTTTTTT
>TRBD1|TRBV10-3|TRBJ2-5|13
CAISDRAQETQYF
TGTGCCATCTCGGACAGGGCCCAAGAGACCCAGTACTTC
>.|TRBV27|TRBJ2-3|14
CASSPIPTTDTQYF
TGTGCCAGCAGTCCCATCCCTACCACAGATACGCAGTATTTT
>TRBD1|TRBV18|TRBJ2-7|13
CASSLGQTYEQYF
TGTGCCAGCTCCCTGGGACAGACCTACGAGCAGTACTTC
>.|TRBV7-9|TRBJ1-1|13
CASSFGGVTEAFF
TGTGCCAGCAGCTTCGGGGGAGTTACTGAAGCTTTCTTT
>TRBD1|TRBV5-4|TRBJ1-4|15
CASSHDRDGDEKLFF
TGTGCCAGCAGCCATGACAGGGATGGGGATGAAAAACTGTTTTTT
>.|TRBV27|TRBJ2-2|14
CASSLTRGTGELFF
TGTGCCAGCAGTTTAACGCGAGGCACCGGGGAGCTGTTTTTT
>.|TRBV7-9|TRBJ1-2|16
CASSLALDWSSYGYTF
TGTGCCAGCAGCTTAGCCCTAGATTGGTCCTCCTATGGCTACACCTTC
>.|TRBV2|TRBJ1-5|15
CASSVEGDSNQPQHF
TGTGCCAGCAGTGTCGAGGGGGATAGCAATCAGCCCCAGCATTTT
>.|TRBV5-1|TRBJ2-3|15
CASSLVGTSTDTQYF
TGCGCCAGCAGCTTGGTTGGGACTAGCACAGATACGCAGTATTTT
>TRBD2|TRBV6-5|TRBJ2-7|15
CASSELAGALYEQYF
TGTGCCAGCAGCGAACTAGCGGGAGCCCTCTACGAGCAGTACTTC
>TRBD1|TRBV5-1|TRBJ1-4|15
CASSTLTGENEKLFF
TGCGCCAGCAGCACCTTGACAGGGGAGAATGAAAAACTGTTTTTT
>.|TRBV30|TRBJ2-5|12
CAWSRGQETQYF
TGTGCCTGGAGTAGGGGCCAAGAGACCCAGTACTTC
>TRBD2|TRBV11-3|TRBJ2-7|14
CASSHSLLAGEQYF
TGTGCCAGCAGCCACAGTTTACTAGCGGGCGAGCAGTACTTC
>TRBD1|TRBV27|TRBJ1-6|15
CASSLLGTAGSPLHF
TGTGCCAGCAGTTTACTCGGGACAGCGGGTTCACCCCTCCACTTT
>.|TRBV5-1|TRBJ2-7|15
CASSLGQKSSYEQYF
TGCGCCAGCAGCTTGGGGCAGAAAAGCTCCTACGAGCAGTACTTC
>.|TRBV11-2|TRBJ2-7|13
CASRQLSSYEQYF
TGTGCCAGCCGACAGCTTAGCTCCTACGAGCAGTACTTC
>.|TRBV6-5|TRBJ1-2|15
CASSYRTGSGYGYTF
TGTGCCAGCAGTTACCGAACGGGATCGGGCTATGGCTACACCTTC
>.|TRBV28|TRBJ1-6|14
CASSLSLGGSPLHF
TGTGCCAGCAGTTTAAGCCTAGGTGGATCACCCCTCCACTTT
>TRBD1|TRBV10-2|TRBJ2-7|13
CASRRDRGYEQYF
TGCGCCAGCAGACGGGACAGGGGCTACGAGCAGTACTTC
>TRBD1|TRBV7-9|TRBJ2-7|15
CASSAGTGELYEQYF
TGTGCCAGCAGCGCGGGGACAGGGGAACTCTACGAGCAGTACTTC
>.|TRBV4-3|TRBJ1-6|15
CASSQVGERISPLHF
TGCGCCAGCAGCCAAGTCGGGGAGAGGATTTCACCCCTCCACTTT
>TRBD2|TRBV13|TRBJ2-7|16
CASSSRLAGVTYEQYF
TGTGCCAGCAGCTCTCGACTAGCGGGCGTTACCTACGAGCAGTACTTC
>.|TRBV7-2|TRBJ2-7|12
CASSFQVYEQYF
TGTGCCAGCAGCTTCCAGGTTTACGAGCAGTACTTC